These 15 T cell receptor beta chains originate from one sample sequenced in a study of regulatory T cells in long-lasting Graves disease. Time point indicated: persistent/refractory GD, antithyroid drugs over 5 years with positive TRAb. PBMCs were the source of the RNA used for TCR sequencing. CDR3 regions were amplified by Arm-PCR using iRepertoire HTBI primers to build TCR beta libraries. TCRdb ran MiXCR on the multiplex PCR reads and lists one entry per CDR3 protein. The data show 350,000 to 450,000 distinct CDR3 sequences, around 20% seen once. Sequencing was performed on peripheral blood mononuclear cells (PBMCs), taken when the disease was refractory, from a patient treated with antithyroid drugs. Source of these receptors: a female donor with Graves disease.

CDR3 nucleotide sequence: TGTGCCAGCAGTCCAGGGGTGGGGGGAAACAATGAGCAGTTCTTC. Translated, it gives CASSPGVGGNNEQFF. The rearrangement joins TRBV7-2 to TRBJ2-1; D assignment may be TRBD1 or TRBD2 (6 bases each). Trimming cost V 6 bases and J 5 bases, with 17 bases left between them. The CDR3 is made up of 15 amino acids. Germline loops: CDR1 SGHTA, CDR2 FQGNSA.

The rearrangement links TRBV7-9 to TRBJ2-1, with D perhaps given as TRBD1 or TRBD2 (5 bases each). Trimming took off 4 bases at V and 7 bases at J, with 17 bases between the two ends. This CDR3 has 15 amino acids. Germline CDR1 and CDR2: SEHNR and FQNEAQ (reference sequence). This chain's CDR3 is CASSSGTPLRNEQFF. The CDR3, as DNA: TGTGCCAGCAGCTCCGGGACCCCCTTGCGGAATGAGCAGTTCTTC.

This clonotype appeared a few times. The chain combines TRBV7-8 with TRBJ1-6; maybe TRBD1 (6 bases). V lost 6 bases, J lost 5 bases, and 20 bases lay in between. Germline CDR1 is SGHVS and CDR2 is FQNEAQ. This CDR3 comprises 17 residues. CDR3: CASRDSGVEGDNSPLHF. The CDR3 region has the DNA TGTGCCAGCAGGGACAGTGGGGTGGAGGGGGATAATTCACCCCTCCACTTT.

Regarding this clonotype: A read error is possible here, since a much larger clone lies one base away. This rearrangement joins TRBV2 to TRBJ2-2; D may be TRBD2 (5 bases). Germline V gene sequence: CDR1 SNHLY, CDR2 FYNNEI. This CDR3 has 13 amino acids. Trimming took off 8 bases at V and 3 bases at J, with 10 bases between the two ends. CDR3 protein: CASRRDHTGELFF. Here the CDR3 DNA reads TGTGCCAGCCGTCGGGATCACACCGGGGAGCTGTTTTTT. Full variable domain (rest looked up from reference TRBV2 and TRBJ2-2): EPEVTQTPSHQVTQMGQEVILRCVPISNHLYFYWYRQILGQKVEFLVSFYNNEISEKSEIFDDQFSVERPDGSNFTLKIRSTKLEDSAMYFCASRRDHTGELFFGEGSRLTVL.

The chain joins TRBV4-2 to TRBJ1-3; D remains ambiguous. Germline V gene sequence: CDR1 LGHNA, CDR2 YNFKEQ. V gave up 1 base and J gave up 0 bases, with 7 bases separating them. The CDR3 length is 15 residues. For the CDR3, the DNA is TGTGCCAGCAGCCAAGCAATATACTCTGGAAACACCATATATTTT. Translated, it gives CASSQAIYSGNTIYF.

This clonotype was seen more than once but under ten times. The chain couples TRBV27 to TRBJ1-6, with D possibly TRBD1 on 5 matching bases. The CDR3 has 13 amino acids. V dropped 5 bases and J dropped 11 bases, with 13 bases sitting between them. Germline assignment: CDR1 MNHEY and CDR2 SMNVEV (reference sequence). The CDR3 sequence: CASSPQPGAPLHF. The CDR3 coding sequence is TGTGCCAGCAGTCCACAACCGGGGGCACCCCTCCACTTT.

This clonotype has only a few counts. The chain recombines TRBV7-9 with TRBJ1-6; D gene uncertain. The CDR3 is 14 amino acids. Germline-derived CDR1 and CDR2 are SEHNR and FQNEAQ (reference sequence). Trimming took off 0 bases at V and 8 bases at J, with 8 bases between the two ends. CDR3: CASSLARADSPLHF. The CDR3 DNA is TGTGCCAGCAGCTTAGCGAGGGCAGATTCACCCCTCCACTTT.

This clonotype appeared many times. This sequence joins TRBV15 and TRBJ2-7; D possibly uses TRBD1 or TRBD2 (5 bases each). The germline V gene encodes CDR1 LNHNV and CDR2 YYDKDF (reference sequence). The CDR3 covers 18 residues. Trimming took 5 bases from V and 1 from J, leaving 24 bases between them. CDR3 residues: CATSANPRVGTASYEQYF. DNA for the CDR3: TGTGCCACCAGCGCCAACCCCCGGGTAGGGACGGCTTCCTACGAGCAGTACTTC.

At least ten counts were recorded for this clonotype. The chain employs TRBV30 and TRBJ1-6; D is undetermined. The CDR3 is 15 amino acids. The V gene lost 7 bases and the J gene lost 7 bases, with 20 bases spanning the gap. In germline, CDR1 is GTSNPN, CDR2 SVGIG (reference sequence). The CDR3 reads CASAHGAGQNSPLHF. The CDR3 DNA reads TGTGCCTCCGCGCATGGCGCAGGTCAAAATTCACCCCTCCACTTT.

V usage is TRBV6-2 or TRBV6-3 and J usage is TRBJ2-5, with D perhaps TRBD1 (5 bases). The CDR3 has 10 residues. Trimming pared 7 bases from V and 13 bases from J, leaving 13 bases between. Per the germline V gene, CDR1 is MNHEY and CDR2 is SVGEGT. The CDR3: CASIQIGAYF. The CDR3 DNA reads TGTGCCAGCATCCAAATAGGGGCGTACTTC.

This clonotype has at least ten counts. The gene calls are TRBV10-3 and TRBJ2-5; the match to TRBD1 covers 10 bases. Germline CDR1 is ENHRY and CDR2 is SYGVKD. V shed 4 bases and J 5 bases; nucleotides not matched to a gene: 7. The CDR3 runs 15 residues. The DNA of the CDR3 is TGTGCCATCAGTGGGACGGGACAGGGGTTGGAGACCCAGTACTTC. Protein: CAISGTGQGLETQYF.

This chain connects TRBV5-6 to TRBJ2-7; 7 bases map to TRBD1. With 4 bases clipped from V and 2 bases from J, the junction kept 9 bases outside the gene matches. There are 15 residues in the CDR3. Germline V gene lookup returns CDR1 SGHDT and CDR2 YYEEEE. The CDR3 loop reads CASSGRQGYPYEQYF. CDR3 DNA sequence: TGTGCCAGCAGCGGAAGACAGGGTTACCCCTACGAGCAGTACTTC. The variable domain in full, completed from reference TRBV5-6 and TRBJ2-7, reads DAGVTQSPTHLIKTRGQQVTLRCSPKSGHDTVSWYQQALGQGPQFIFQYYEEEERQRGNFPDRFSGHQFPNYSSELNVNALLLGDSALYLCASSGRQGYPYEQYFGPGTRLTVT.

The chain employs TRBV6-5 and TRBJ1-4; 10 nucleotides align to TRBD1. CDR1 and CDR2 (germline): MNHEY, SVGAGI. V lost 4 bases and J lost 8; bases outside the gene matches: 7. This CDR3 region has 15 residues. This CDR3 is CASSFGTGVGEKLFF. DNA for the CDR3: TGTGCCAGCAGTTTCGGGACAGGGGTAGGAGAAAAACTGTTTTTT.

The CDR3 loop is CASSHPGSNFNYGYTF. The CDR3 DNA is TGTGCCAGCAGCCACCCGGGCAGCAACTTTAACTATGGCTACACCTTC. V gene TRBV11-2 combines with J gene TRBJ1-2; no clear D. Trimming took off 5 bases at V and 1 base at J, with 17 bases between the two ends. Germline-derived CDR1 and CDR2 are SGHAT and FQNNGV. CDR3 length: 16 amino acids.

The rearrangement links TRBV28 to TRBJ2-3; 9 positions match TRBD2. This CDR3 comprises 15 residues. CDR1 and CDR2 from the germline V gene are MDHEN and SYDVKM. V dropped 8 bases and J dropped 3; count of bases not matched to a gene: 9. The DNA of the CDR3 is TGTGCCAGCCTAAACCTAGCGGGGATAACAGATACGCAGTATTTT. This encodes CASLNLAGITDTQYF.